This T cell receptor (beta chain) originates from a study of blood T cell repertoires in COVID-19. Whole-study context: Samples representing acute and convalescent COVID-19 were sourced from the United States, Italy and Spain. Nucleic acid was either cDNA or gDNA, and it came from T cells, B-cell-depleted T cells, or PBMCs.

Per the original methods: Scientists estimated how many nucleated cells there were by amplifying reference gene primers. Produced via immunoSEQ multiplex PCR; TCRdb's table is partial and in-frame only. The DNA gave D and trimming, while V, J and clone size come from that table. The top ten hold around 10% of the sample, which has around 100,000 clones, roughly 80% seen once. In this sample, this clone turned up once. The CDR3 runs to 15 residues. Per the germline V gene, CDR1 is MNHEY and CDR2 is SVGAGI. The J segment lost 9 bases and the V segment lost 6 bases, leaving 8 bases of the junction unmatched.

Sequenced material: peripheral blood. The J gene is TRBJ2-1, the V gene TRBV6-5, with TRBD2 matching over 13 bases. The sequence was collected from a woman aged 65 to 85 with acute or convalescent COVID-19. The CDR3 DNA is TGTGCCAGCAGAAGGACTAGCGGGGGTCCGGGTGAGCAGTTCTTC. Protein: CASRRTSGGPGEQFF.